The rows below give T cell receptor beta chains drawn from one sample of a study of shared clonotypes between healthy human individuals. Clones were read by immunoSEQ multiplex PCR, and TCRdb kept only the in-frame ones, dropping some. The sample includes 2.5 million or so clones, around 94% seen only once; the top ten take around 0.14%. The specimen sequenced was naive CD4+ T cells sorted from blood. The source of these receptors is a man aged 18 to 30 in good health. Both conserved end residues are part of each CDR3. A D gene is named only where the DNA matches it firmly. A row's size may be missing; if present it is once, few, many or a size class.

v_gene	j_gene	d_gene	abundance	CDR3nt	CDR3aa
TRBV5-1	TRBJ1-2	NA	NA	TGCGCCAGCGGGGACACCGGCTATGGCTACACCTTC	CASGDTGYGYTF
TRBV6-1	TRBJ2-7	NA	NA	TGTGCCAGCAGTGAACCGGGACTTACCTACGAGCAGTACTTC	CASSEPGLTYEQYF
TRBV6-5	TRBJ2-7	TRBD2	NA	TGTGCCAGCAGTTTGGGACTAGCGGGGGCCTACGAGCAGTACTTC	CASSLGLAGAYEQYF
TRBV28	TRBJ2-3	TRBD2	NA	TGTGCCAGCAGTTTTAGCGGACTAGCGGGAGTAGATACGCAGTATTTT	CASSFSGLAGVDTQYF
TRBV9	TRBJ1-1	NA	NA	TGTGCCAGCAGCGTAGGGACAGCTAACACTGAAGCTTTCTTT	CASSVGTANTEAFF
TRBV30	TRBJ1-1	TRBD1	few	TGTGCCTGGACCCCAGGGGGTGGCAGGGGCGGGTCTGAAGCTTTCTTT	CAWTPGGGRGGSEAFF
TRBV19	TRBJ1-2	TRBD1	NA	TGTGCCAGTAGTTGGATACCGGGACAGGGGAACTATGGCTACACCTTC	CASSWIPGQGNYGYTF
TRBV29-1	TRBJ1-4	TRBD1	NA	TGCAGCGTGGGAGCAGGGGGCAAGGAAAAACTGTTTTTT	CSVGAGGKEKLFF
TRBV12-5	TRBJ2-7	NA	NA	TGTGCTAGTGGTTTGGTATCACAGATCTACGAGCAGTACTTC	CASGLVSQIYEQYF
TRBV7-9	TRBJ1-1	TRBD1	NA	TGTGCCAGCAGCCCTTGGACAGGGGTCAACATGAACACTGAAGCTTTCTTT	CASSPWTGVNMNTEAFF
TRBV5-6	TRBJ2-1	NA	NA	TGTGCCAGCAGCTGGGGGGACAACTCCTACAATGAGCAGTTCTTC	CASSWGDNSYNEQFF
TRBV5-1	TRBJ2-3	TRBD2	NA	TGCGCCAGCAGCTTGCTAGCGGGGGGGCCAGCAGATACGCAGTATTTT	CASSLLAGGPADTQYF
TRBV11-2	TRBJ2-1	NA	once	TGTGCCAGCAGCTTAACAGGGAACAAGCGCGATGAGCAGTTCTTC	CASSLTGNKRDEQFF
TRBV6-1	TRBJ2-1	TRBD1	once	TGTGCCAGCAAGACAGGGGGCACAGATGAGCAGTTCTTC	CASKTGGTDEQFF
TRBV19	TRBJ2-2	NA	NA	TGTGCCAGTAGTATTCAGGGAACGGCGAACACCGGGGAGCTGTTTTTT	CASSIQGTANTGELFF
TRBV30	TRBJ1-6	NA	NA	TGTGCCTGGAGTGTACCCGGGTTCGATTCACCCCTCCACTTT	CAWSVPGFDSPLHF
TRBV7-2	TRBJ2-5	NA	once	TGTGCCAGCAGTTGGGGACTGGCAGAGCGGTGGGAGACCCAGTACTTC	CASSWGLAERWETQYF
TRBV5-1	TRBJ2-7	NA	once	TGCGCCAGCAGCTCGCAGGGGAACGAGCAGTACTTC	CASSSQGNEQYF
TRBV21-1	TRBJ2-3	NA	NA	TGTGCCAGCAGCAAAGAGGCGGGACTAGCGGGAGTCACAGATACGCAGTATTTT	CASSKEAGLAGVTDTQYF
TRBV5-4	TRBJ1-1	NA	NA	TGTGCCAGCAGCCCAGTGAGCCGGAACACTGAAGCTTTCTTT	CASSPVSRNTEAFF
TRBV5-1	TRBJ2-5	TRBD2	NA	TGCGCCAGCAGCTTGGGGATACTAGCGGGGGTACAGACCCAGTACTTC	CASSLGILAGVQTQYF
TRBV7-3	TRBJ2-2	NA	NA	TGTGCCAGCGCCGAGGGCCTGAACACCGGGGAGCTGTTTTTT	CASAEGLNTGELFF
TRBV6-1	TRBJ2-7	NA	NA	TGTGCCAGCAGTGAGCGTTCTCCAGGGATCTCTAACGAGCAGTACTTC	CASSERSPGISNEQYF
TRBV27	TRBJ2-7	NA	NA	TGTGCCAGCAGCCGCCAAATAGCCTACGAGCAGTACTTC	CASSRQIAYEQYF
TRBV6-5	TRBJ2-7	NA	NA	TGTGCCAGCAGGAACCCGACGGGTCCTCTTTACGAGCAGTACTTC	CASRNPTGPLYEQYF
TRBV28	TRBJ2-2	NA	NA	TGTGCCAGCAGTTTTGGAGGGACCCTAACCGGGGAGCTGTTTTTT	CASSFGGTLTGELFF
TRBV6-1	TRBJ1-1	NA	NA	TGTGCCAGCAGTCCACAGGGTTGGGACACTGAAGCTTTCTTT	CASSPQGWDTEAFF
TRBV18	TRBJ2-7	TRBD1	NA	TGTGCCAGCTCACAGGGGGCGACCTCCTACGAGCAGTACTTC	CASSQGATSYEQYF
TRBV19	TRBJ2-7	NA	NA	TGTGCCAGTAGTTTCGGCAGATCCTACGAGCAGTACTTC	CASSFGRSYEQYF
TRBV5-1	TRBJ2-1	NA	NA	TGCGCCAGCAGCTTGACCGGGGGTTCCTACAATGAGCAGTTCTTC	CASSLTGGSYNEQFF
TRBV11-2	TRBJ1-6	NA	NA	TGTGCCAGCAGCCAAAATCTAGACAGTCCTTCACCCCTCCACTTT	CASSQNLDSPSPLHF
TRBV14	TRBJ2-4	NA	NA	TGTGCCAGCAGCCAAGTTTATGGTGGGGAAAACATTCAGTACTTC	CASSQVYGGENIQYF
TRBV27	TRBJ2-4	NA	NA	TGTGCCAGCAAGGAAGTAGCCAAAAACATTCAGTACTTC	CASKEVAKNIQYF
TRBV28	TRBJ2-1	TRBD1	NA	TGTGCCAGCAGTCAGGGGGCCTCCTACAATGAGCAGTTCTTC	CASSQGASYNEQFF
TRBV10-3	TRBJ2-5	TRBD2	NA	TGTGCCATCAAGGCTAGCGGAGAAGAGACCCAGTACTTC	CAIKASGEETQYF
TRBV5-1	TRBJ2-7	TRBD1	NA	TGCGCCAGCAGCTTGGACCCCGGGACAGTAAACTACGAGCAGTACTTC	CASSLDPGTVNYEQYF
TRBV23-1	TRBJ1-2	TRBD1	NA	TGCGCCAGCAGTCGGAACCGGGACAGCTATGGCTACACCTTC	CASSRNRDSYGYTF
TRBV10-3	TRBJ1-2	TRBD1	NA	TGTGCCATCAAGGGGGATACCCGGGACAGCGGAACCTATGGCTACACCTTC	CAIKGDTRDSGTYGYTF
TRBV5-4	TRBJ2-1	NA	NA	TGTGCCAGCAGCTCCCGGGACACATACAATGAGCAGTTCTTC	CASSSRDTYNEQFF
TRBV14	TRBJ2-5	NA	NA	TGTGCCAGCAGCCAAGCCGTGGGGGAGACCCAGTACTTC	CASSQAVGETQYF
TRBV18	TRBJ1-2	NA	NA	TGTGCCAGCTCACCCGGTAAGACGACCGGTGAATCCACCTTC	CASSPGKTTGESTF